What follows is one TCR beta chain and its context. What it binds is not known. Donors sampled were nominally healthy, though unrecorded immune exposures were likely. This sample is part of a study of cytomegalovirus exposure and HLA in healthy donors. On the study more broadly: Around 180 million T cells yielded around 120 million unique TCR beta sequences in earlier analysis.

Study observations and caveats: Relative to equally common others, HLA-associated TCR beta chains showed greater clonal expansion in a later analysis.

CDR1 and CDR2 from the germline V gene are KGHSH and LQKENI. V shed 2 bases, J shed 3 bases, and the junction held 4 bases outside the gene matches. This CDR3 contains 14 residues. The PCR employed 60 Vbeta primers together with 13 Jbeta primers. Using immunoSEQ multiplex PCR, the repertoire was profiled, and TCRdb retains in-frame clones only, with some absent. The profile shows some 120,000 clones, around 70% of them singletons. This clonotype was sampled from a woman between 40 and 55 years old in good health and CMV-seronegative. The sequencing input was PBMCs. J is TRBJ2-7 and V is TRBV18; 7 bases line up with TRBD1. CDR3 region: CASSPSGQYYEQYF. CDR3 nucleotides: TGTGCCAGCTCACCATCGGGACAGTACTACGAGCAGTACTTC.